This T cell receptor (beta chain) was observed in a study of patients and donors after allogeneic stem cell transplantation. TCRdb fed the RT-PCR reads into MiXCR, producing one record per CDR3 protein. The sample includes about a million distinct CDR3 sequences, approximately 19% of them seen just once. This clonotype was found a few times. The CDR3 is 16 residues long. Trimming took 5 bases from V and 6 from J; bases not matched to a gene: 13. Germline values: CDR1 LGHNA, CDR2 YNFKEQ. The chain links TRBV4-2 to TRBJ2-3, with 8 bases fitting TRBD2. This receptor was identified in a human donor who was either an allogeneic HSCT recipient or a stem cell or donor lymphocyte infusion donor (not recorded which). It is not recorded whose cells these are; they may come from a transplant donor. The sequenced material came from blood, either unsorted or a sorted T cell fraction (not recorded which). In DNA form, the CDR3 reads TGTGCCAGCAGCGAACAGAGGGGCCTAGCGGGCGATACGCAGTATTTT. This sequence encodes CASSEQRGLAGDTQYF.